The next 5 T cell receptor beta chains were all read from a single sample in a study of blood T cell repertoires in COVID-19. Clones were sequenced by immunoSEQ multiplex PCR, and TCRdb holds only the in-frame ones, with some missing. The sample has under 350,000 clones; 80% to 90% are singletons. Sequencing was performed on PBMCs or T cells enriched from blood (not recorded which). The receptors were sampled from a woman in her thirties or forties with acute COVID-19.

The rearrangement joins TRBV7-9 to TRBJ2-3; a weak D match, TRBD1 (6 bases). This CDR3 has 13 amino acids. V was clipped by 7 bases and J by 3 bases, with 11 bases between them. CDR1 is SEHNR, CDR2 FQNEAQ, per germline (reference sequence). Here the CDR3 DNA reads TGTGCCAGCACTGGGCAGGGGACAGATACGCAGTATTTT. Its protein product is CASTGQGTDTQYF.

A single count supports this clone. The gene calls are TRBV4-2 and TRBJ2-5; the D is unclear. Germline V lookup: CDR1 LGHNA, CDR2 YNFKEQ. Trimming took off 0 bases at V and 4 bases at J, with 12 bases between the two ends. The CDR3 runs 15 residues. CDR3 DNA: TGTGCCAGCAGCCAAGATAGGAGTAGCACAGAGACCCAGTACTTC. Translating it yields CASSQDRSSTETQYF.

A few counts support this clone. The chain uses TRBV11-1 and TRBJ2-1; TRBD2 aligns across 14 bases. Trimming removed 5 bases from V and 7 bases from J; junction bases left unmatched: 4. Per germline, CDR1 SGHAT and CDR2 FQDESV (reference sequence). The CDR3 length is 15 residues. Written as DNA, the CDR3 is TGTGCCAGCAGCCGACTAGCGGGAGGGCCGAATGAGCAGTTCTTC. Protein sequence: CASSRLAGGPNEQFF.

The chain links TRBV14 to TRBJ1-4; 12 bases line up with TRBD1. The CDR3 spans 20 residues. With V trimmed by 4 bases and J by 0 bases, 12 bases remained unmatched. Germline-derived CDR1 and CDR2 are SGHDN and FVKESK. Here the CDR3 reads CASSLRRGQGAPATNEKLFF. The CDR3 nucleotides are TGTGCCAGCAGCCTACGCCGGGGACAGGGGGCGCCTGCAACTAATGAAAAACTGTTTTTT. Full variable domain (outside the CDR3, taken from reference TRBV14 and TRBJ1-4): EAGVTQFPSHSVIEKGQTVTLRCDPISGHDNLYWYRRVMGKEIKFLLHFVKESKQDESGMPNNRFLAERTGGTYSTLKVQPAELEDSGVYFCASSLRRGQGAPATNEKLFFGSGTQLSVL.

This clone was recorded a few times. The chain has TRBV2 and TRBJ2-2, with D unresolved. Germline V gene data show CDR1 as SNHLY and CDR2 as FYNNEI. The CDR3 consists of 14 residues. V was shortened by 6 bases and J by 6 bases, with 14 bases between the two germline ends. The CDR3 here is CASRDEQVAGELFF. DNA of the CDR3: TGTGCCAGCAGAGATGAGCAGGTTGCCGGGGAGCTGTTTTTT. Together with reference TRBV2 and TRBJ2-2, the CDR3 gives the full variable domain: EPEVTQTPSHQVTQMGQEVILRCVPISNHLYFYWYRQILGQKVEFLVSFYNNEISEKSEIFDDQFSVERPDGSNFTLKIRSTKLEDSAMYFCASRDEQVAGELFFGEGSRLTVL.